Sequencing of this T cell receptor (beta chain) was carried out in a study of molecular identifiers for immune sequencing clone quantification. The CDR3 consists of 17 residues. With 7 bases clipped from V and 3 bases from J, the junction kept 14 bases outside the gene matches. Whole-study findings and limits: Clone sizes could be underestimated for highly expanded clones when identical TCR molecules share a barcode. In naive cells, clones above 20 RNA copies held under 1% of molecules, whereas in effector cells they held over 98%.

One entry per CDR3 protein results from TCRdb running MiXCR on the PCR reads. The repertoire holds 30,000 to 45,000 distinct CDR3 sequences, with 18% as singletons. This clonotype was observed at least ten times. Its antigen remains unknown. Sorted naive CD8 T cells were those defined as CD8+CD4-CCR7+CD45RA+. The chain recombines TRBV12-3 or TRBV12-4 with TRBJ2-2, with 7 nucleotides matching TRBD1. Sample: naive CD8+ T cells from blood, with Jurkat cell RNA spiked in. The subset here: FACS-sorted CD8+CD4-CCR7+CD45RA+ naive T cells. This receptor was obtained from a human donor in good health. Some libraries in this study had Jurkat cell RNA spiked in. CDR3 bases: TGTGCCAGCACTACCGGGACAGCCTTCGGGGACACCGGGGAGCTGTTTTTT. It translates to CASTTGTAFGDTGELFF.